This TCR beta chain was captured by sequencing in a study of cytomegalovirus exposure and HLA in healthy donors. Study-wide background: A data release that came early held 80 million or so unique TCRs from HLA-typed donors.

This CDR3 spans 17 amino acids. Trimming removed 0 bases from V and 0 bases from J; junction bases left unmatched: 3. Germline V lookup: CDR1 SNHLY, CDR2 FYNNEI. Both 60 Vbeta primers and 13 Jbeta primers went into the PCR. Assay: immunoSEQ multiplex PCR; the TCRdb copy retains only in-frame clones and omits some. The table includes roughly 150,000 clones, roughly 80% detected once. The sequencing input was PBMCs. The V gene is TRBV2, the J gene TRBJ2-4; TRBD1 agrees at 9 bases. This clonotype was obtained from a female donor in good health and CMV-seronegative. This CDR3 is CASSEAGQGQAKNIQYF. The CDR3 nucleotides are TGTGCCAGCAGTGAAGCGGGACAGGGACAAGCCAAAAACATTCAGTACTTC. Full variable domain (missing parts from reference TRBV2 and TRBJ2-4): EPEVTQTPSHQVTQMGQEVILRCVPISNHLYFYWYRQILGQKVEFLVSFYNNEISEKSEIFDDQFSVERPDGSNFTLKIRSTKLEDSAMYFCASSEAGQGQAKNIQYFGAGTRLSVL.